These 2 T cell receptor beta chains were all obtained from the same sample, sequenced in a study of T cells in tuberculosis. Described time point: new active TB diagnosis, blood taken before or within 7 days of starting treatment. Using immunoSEQ multiplex PCR, the repertoire was profiled, and TCRdb retains in-frame clones only, with some absent. The sample includes under 35,000 clones, around 92% of them seen just once. Here the sequenced sample was PBMCs, taken at tuberculosis diagnosis. The receptors stem from an adult with tuberculosis. Some clones in this sample may be carry-over from other donors' samples.

V gene TRBV7-8 combines with J gene TRBJ2-7, with a possible D match to TRBD1 (5 bases). The CDR3 has 15 residues. Germline CDR1 SGHVS, CDR2 FQNEAQ. Trimming pared 5 bases from V and 0 bases from J, leaving 14 bases between. CDR3 sequence (DNA): TGTGCCAGCAGCCCCCCGGACACAGGCTCCTACGAGCAGTACTTC. It encodes CASSPPDTGSYEQYF.

The chain recombines TRBV7-9 with TRBJ1-2; TRBD1 agrees at 9 bases. The CDR3 runs 14 residues. The V segment lost 5 bases and the J segment 4 bases; nucleotides outside the gene matches: 5. Per the germline V gene, CDR1 is SEHNR and CDR2 is FQNEAQ (reference sequence). CDR3 sequence (DNA): TGTGCCAGCAGCGCCGGGACAGGGTCCTATGGCTACACCTTC. This encodes CASSAGTGSYGYTF.